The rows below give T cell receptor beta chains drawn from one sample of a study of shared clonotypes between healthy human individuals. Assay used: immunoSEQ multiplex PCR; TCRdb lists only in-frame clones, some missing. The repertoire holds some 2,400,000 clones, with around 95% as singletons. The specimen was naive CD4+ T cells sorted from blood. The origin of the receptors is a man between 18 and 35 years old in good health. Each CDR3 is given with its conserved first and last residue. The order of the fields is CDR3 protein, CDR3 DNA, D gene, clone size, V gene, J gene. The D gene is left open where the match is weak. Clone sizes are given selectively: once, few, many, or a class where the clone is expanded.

CDR3 protein: CASSLGGAYGYTF
CDR3 DNA: TGTGCCAGCAGCTTAGGGGGGGCCTATGGCTACACCTTC
D gene: NA
clone size: NA
V gene: TRBV5-6
J gene: TRBJ1-2

CDR3 protein: CASRVQGGTNTGELFF
CDR3 DNA: TGTGCCAGCAGGGTCCAAGGGGGCACGAACACCGGGGAGCTGTTTTTT
D gene: TRBD1
clone size: NA
V gene: TRBV11-1
J gene: TRBJ2-2

CDR3 protein: CASSIGPSYEQYF
CDR3 DNA: TGTGCCAGTAGTATAGGACCCTCCTACGAGCAGTACTTC
D gene: NA
clone size: NA
V gene: TRBV19
J gene: TRBJ2-7

CDR3 protein: CATSRDPQSGEQYF
CDR3 DNA: TGTGCCACCAGCAGAGACCCGCAGAGTGGGGAGCAGTACTTC
D gene: NA
clone size: NA
V gene: TRBV15
J gene: TRBJ2-7

CDR3 protein: CASSQDRGTYEQYF
CDR3 DNA: TGTGCCAGCAGCCAGGACAGGGGTACCTACGAGCAGTACTTC
D gene: TRBD1
clone size: NA
V gene: TRBV5-4
J gene: TRBJ2-7

CDR3 protein: CASSIDPGTNSPLHF
CDR3 DNA: TGTGCCAGTAGTATAGATCCCGGTACGAATTCACCCCTCCACTTT
D gene: NA
clone size: NA
V gene: TRBV19
J gene: TRBJ1-6

CDR3 protein: CASTPSAGYYNEQFF
CDR3 DNA: TGTGCCAGCACTCCGTCGGCGGGGTACTACAATGAGCAGTTCTTC
D gene: NA
clone size: NA
V gene: TRBV27
J gene: TRBJ2-1

CDR3 protein: CASSFDTDTQYF
CDR3 DNA: TGTGCCAGCAGCTTCGATACAGATACGCAGTATTTT
D gene: NA
clone size: NA
V gene: TRBV7-9
J gene: TRBJ2-3

CDR3 protein: CASRGGDRGNSPLHF
CDR3 DNA: TGTGCCAGCAGGGGGGGAGACCGAGGGAATTCACCCCTCCACTTT
D gene: NA
clone size: NA
V gene: TRBV2
J gene: TRBJ1-6

CDR3 protein: CASSSSSYNSPLHF
CDR3 DNA: TGTGCCAGCAGTTCCAGCTCCTATAATTCACCCCTCCACTTT
D gene: NA
clone size: NA
V gene: TRBV6-5
J gene: TRBJ1-6

CDR3 protein: CASSSFIPATNEKLFF
CDR3 DNA: TGTGCCAGCAGCTCTTTCATACCGGCAACTAATGAAAAACTGTTTTTT
D gene: NA
clone size: once
V gene: TRBV7-2
J gene: TRBJ1-4

CDR3 protein: CAWRHRGGGELFF
CDR3 DNA: TGTGCCTGGCGCCACAGGGGCGGCGGGGAGCTGTTTTTT
D gene: TRBD1
clone size: NA
V gene: TRBV30
J gene: TRBJ2-2

CDR3 protein: CASSRPAGGPGEQYF
CDR3 DNA: TGTGCCAGCAGTCGGCCAGCGGGAGGGCCGGGGGAGCAGTACTTC
D gene: TRBD2
clone size: NA
V gene: TRBV27
J gene: TRBJ2-7

CDR3 protein: CASRGQGSYEQYF
CDR3 DNA: TGCGCCAGCAGGGGGCAGGGGTCCTACGAGCAGTACTTC
D gene: NA
clone size: NA
V gene: TRBV5-1
J gene: TRBJ2-7

CDR3 protein: CASSPHSGQGNTGELFF
CDR3 DNA: TGTGCCAGCAGCCCCCATTCGGGACAGGGGAACACCGGGGAGCTGTTTTTT
D gene: TRBD1
clone size: NA
V gene: TRBV7-3
J gene: TRBJ2-2

CDR3 protein: CAWRRTSSYEQYF
CDR3 DNA: TGTGCCTGGAGGAGGACTAGCAGCTACGAGCAGTACTTC
D gene: TRBD2
clone size: NA
V gene: TRBV30
J gene: TRBJ2-7

CDR3 protein: CASSLAGVYEQYF
CDR3 DNA: TGTGCCAGCAGCTTGGCGGGGGTCTACGAGCAGTACTTC
D gene: NA
clone size: NA
V gene: TRBV5-6
J gene: TRBJ2-7

CDR3 protein: CASSFLGHRSTDTQYF
CDR3 DNA: TGTGCCAGCAGCTTCCTGGGACACCGTAGCACAGATACGCAGTATTTT
D gene: NA
clone size: once
V gene: TRBV5-8
J gene: TRBJ2-3

CDR3 protein: CASSYSSGTETQYF
CDR3 DNA: TGTGCCAGCAGTTACTCTTCCGGGACGGAGACCCAGTACTTC
D gene: NA
clone size: NA
V gene: TRBV6-5
J gene: TRBJ2-5

CDR3 protein: CASTPREETQYF
CDR3 DNA: TGTGCCAGCACCCCCCGGGAAGAGACCCAGTACTTC
D gene: NA
clone size: NA
V gene: TRBV2
J gene: TRBJ2-5

CDR3 protein: CASRSLAGTDTQYF
CDR3 DNA: TGTGCCAGCAGATCCTTAGCGGGCACAGATACGCAGTATTTT
D gene: NA
clone size: NA
V gene: TRBV6-5
J gene: TRBJ2-3

CDR3 protein: CASSLRPSSYEQYF
CDR3 DNA: TGTGCCAGCAGTCTGCGCCCGAGCTCCTACGAGCAGTACTTC
D gene: NA
clone size: once
V gene: TRBV2
J gene: TRBJ2-7

CDR3 protein: CASSISGEGQPQHF
CDR3 DNA: TGTGCCAGTAGTATATCAGGGGAGGGTCAGCCCCAGCATTTT
D gene: NA
clone size: NA
V gene: TRBV19
J gene: TRBJ1-5

CDR3 protein: CASSVPGPRTDTQYF
CDR3 DNA: TGTGCCAGCAGTGTCCCGGGCCCCAGGACAGATACGCAGTATTTT
D gene: NA
clone size: NA
V gene: TRBV25-1
J gene: TRBJ2-3